Listed below are T cell receptor beta chains from one sample, sequenced in a study of T cell repertoires in cytomegalovirus infection. TCRdb processed the reads anew with MiXCR; each CDR3 protein has one entry. The sample consists of around 900,000 distinct CDR3 sequences, approximately 31% of them appearing once. These receptors' targets are unknown. Sequenced here: cultured CD8+ T cells from PBMCs, sampled from culture after CMV antigen stimulation. These receptors originate from a human donor in good health (CMV status not recorded). Some clones in this sample may be carry-over from other donors' samples. The CDR3 runs from the conserved cysteine through the conserved F or W.

cdr3_aa	v_call	j_call
CASSLWEGETQYF	TRBV7-6	TRBJ2-5
CASIGTGPIGETQYF	TRBV6-8	TRBJ2-5
CASSPAGGLGTDTQYF	TRBV27	TRBJ2-3
CASSLVVRDRAGANVLTF	TRBV5-1	TRBJ2-6
CANKDDGNTEAFF	TRBV12-3/TRBV12-4	TRBJ1-1
CASSLGSSRSYEQYF	TRBV7-4	TRBJ2-7
CASSPSYTDTQYF	TRBV7-6	TRBJ2-3
CASNPTGSRNTGELFF	TRBV6-4	TRBJ2-2
CASSIAPPRSYNSPLHF	TRBV14	TRBJ1-6
CASSPDRDSNQPQHF	TRBV12-3/TRBV12-4	TRBJ1-5
CAIREGPTGWQYF	TRBV10-3	TRBJ2-3
CASSLKAQGGLSNQPQHF	TRBV12-3/TRBV12-4	TRBJ1-5
CASSQSASNEQFF	TRBV4-1	TRBJ2-1
CSVPGRAQNHNEQFF	TRBV29-1	TRBJ2-1
CASSQVSSGGIAGTGELFF	TRBV3-1	TRBJ2-2
CASSSLPSGATNEKLFF	TRBV7-6	TRBJ1-4
CARTGRAGYTF	TRBV2	TRBJ1-2
CASWGRLNTGELFF	TRBV27	TRBJ2-2
CASSYALNTEAFF	TRBV6-5	TRBJ1-1
CASSQELAATDTQYF	TRBV14	TRBJ2-3
CASSLGQGGWAF	TRBV7-6	TRBJ1-2
CASSDRTRRPYEQYF	TRBV6-1	TRBJ2-7
CASSSRFRMSTDTQYF	TRBV6-5	TRBJ2-3
CATKGGASGNTIYF	TRBV11-2	TRBJ1-3
CASGLDRGGNTEAFF	TRBV12-5	TRBJ1-1
CASSEAAGTVPDTQYF	TRBV6-1	TRBJ2-3
CASSLRVQGRGLGELFF	TRBV5-5	TRBJ2-2
CATSRDGFYGYTF	TRBV15	TRBJ1-2
CASNGGGSYEQYF	TRBV6-5	TRBJ2-7
CASSQDGQGIGANVLTF	TRBV4-3	TRBJ2-6
CASSFWTGGKTNQPQHF	TRBV5-6	TRBJ1-5
CASSIDRTGRREQYF	TRBV19	TRBJ2-7
CSGAWGAYEQYF	TRBV20-1	TRBJ2-7
CASRTPGQNTGELFF	TRBV7-9	TRBJ2-2
CASSVGDKDEAFF	TRBV9	TRBJ1-1
CASSAGAQFSYNEQFF	TRBV9	TRBJ2-1
CASSQDGGGTPSYEQYF	TRBV4-1	TRBJ2-7
CATSTSGGLSSYNEQFF	TRBV2	TRBJ2-1
CAISPGVSNQPQHF	TRBV10-3	TRBJ1-5
CASNAGSSIQPQHF	TRBV19	TRBJ1-5
CAISGTNSNQPQHF	TRBV10-3	TRBJ1-5
CSVDLPNTEAFF	TRBV29-1	TRBJ1-1
CASSWGQGYDEQFF	TRBV7-6	TRBJ2-1
CASGPPMYEKFF	TRBV12-5	TRBJ2-1
CAGRLVSQSNTEAFF	TRBV6-6	TRBJ1-1